This T cell receptor beta chain was sequenced for a study of STAT3 mutations in large granular lymphocyte leukemia. The study, taken as a whole, reports: At least one immunodominant TCR beta clonotype appeared in every T-cell large granular lymphocyte leukemia patient. All newly emerging clones after therapy were STAT3 wild type. In several patients, dominant TCR clone burden exceeded STAT3 mutant burden, suggesting STAT3 mutation arose secondarily.

Each sample's TCRbeta library yielded on average around 42,000 productive templates. Only in-frame clones appear in the TCRdb table, and some are missing; sequencing was by immunoSEQ multiplex PCR. The sample carries about 9,300 clones, roughly 90% recorded once. The CDR3 is made up of 15 amino acids. V was pared by 10 bases and J by 0 bases, with 16 bases between. Germline loops: CDR1 MNHEY, CDR2 SVGAGI. This clone occurred a few times. The target antigen is unknown. The chain uses TRBV6-5 and TRBJ1-3; tentative D call: TRBD1 (5 bases). The specimen was peripheral blood mononuclear cells. This clonotype was obtained from a man aged 80 or over with T-cell large granular lymphocyte leukemia. Some clones in this sample may be carry-over from other donors' samples. The CDR3 protein is CATAGTSVSGNTIYF. CDR3 bases: TGTGCCACCGCCGGGACGTCAGTCTCTGGAAACACCATATATTTT.